The present T cell receptor beta chain was sequenced within a study of T-cell reconstitution after alpha-beta-depleted transplantation in children. This clonotype was recorded a few times. Unique molecular identifiers were used in preparing the TCRbeta library. TCRdb called the PCR reads again in MiXCR, with one record for every CDR3 protein. The repertoire includes about 580,000 distinct CDR3 sequences, 27% of them detected once, and about a third sits in the top ten. The germline V gene encodes CDR1 MDHEN and CDR2 SYDVKM. Between the trimmed V and J ends, which lost 3 bases and 6 bases, there was a span of 9 bases. The CDR3 is made up of 12 amino acids.

The rearrangement joins TRBV28 to TRBJ2-7; D unresolved. This sequence originates from a boy less than two years old with Wiskott-Aldrich syndrome, due to receive a stem cell transplant. This sample comprised PBMCs, obtained before TCRalphabeta/CD19-depleted stem cell transplant. In DNA form, the CDR3 reads TGTGCCAGCAGTTTGTCGTCATCCGAGCAGTACTTC. It is translated as CASSLSSSEQYF.